The next 32 T cell receptor beta chains were all read from a single sample in a study of T cell responses to AZD1222 COVID-19 vaccine. Profiled with immunoSEQ multiplex PCR; TCRdb holds only in-frame clones, not every one. The table records 150,000 to 200,000 clones, around 91% of them present only once. Sample: peripheral blood, taken on day 0 of AZD1222 vaccination. The receptors shown here come from an adult in good health.

V gene TRBV6-1 combines with J gene TRBJ2-5; D unclear. This CDR3 spans 15 amino acids. Germline CDR1 and CDR2: MNHNS and SASEGT. Trimming stripped 3 bases from V and 3 bases from J, with 14 bases between. The CDR3 here is CASSDPRHRKETQYF. The CDR3 DNA follows: TGTGCCAGCAGTGACCCCCGGCACAGAAAAGAGACCCAGTACTTC.

Only a few counts were recorded for this clone. The V and J genes are TRBV28 and TRBJ1-2; D unresolved. The CDR3 covers 13 residues. Germline CDR1 reads MDHEN; CDR2 reads SYDVKM. Trimming stripped 2 bases from V and 2 bases from J, with 6 bases between. The CDR3: CASSLPPNYGYTF. Here the CDR3 DNA reads TGTGCCAGCAGTTTACCCCCAAACTATGGCTACACCTTC.

The chain recombines TRBV10-3 with TRBJ1-2, with a possible D match to TRBD1 (6 bases). From germline, CDR1 is ENHRY and CDR2 SYGVKD. The CDR3 loop spans 15 amino acids. V dropped 8 bases and J dropped 1 base, with 17 bases sitting between them. The CDR3 loop reads CAIPRQEPHNYGYTF. The CDR3 region has the DNA TGTGCCATCCCAAGACAGGAACCCCATAACTATGGCTACACCTTC.

In its sample, this clone was seen once. J is TRBJ2-1 and V is TRBV5-1, with D tentatively TRBD1 (5 bases). V was trimmed by 4 bases and J by 0 bases, leaving 11 bases between them. The germline gives CDR1 SGHRS, CDR2 YFSETQ. The CDR3 extends over 15 amino acids. CDR3: CASSPVTDSYNEQFF. The DNA of the CDR3 is TGCGCCAGCAGCCCGGTGACAGACTCCTACAATGAGCAGTTCTTC.

The chain couples TRBV9 to TRBJ1-5; D is unresolved. This CDR3 has 13 residues. Germline lookup yields CDR1 SGDLS and CDR2 YYNGEE. V was trimmed by 3 bases and J by 6 bases, leaving 10 bases between them. As DNA, the CDR3 is TGTGCCAGCAGCGCCGCCCCGGGTCAGCCCCAGCATTTT. Protein: CASSAAPGQPQHF.

V usage is TRBV7-9 and J usage is TRBJ1-5; D remains ambiguous. The CDR3 runs to 13 residues. V was cut by 6 bases and J by 7 bases, with 13 bases left in between. Per germline, CDR1 SEHNR and CDR2 FQNEAQ (reference sequence). The CDR3 region is CASSPGVSQPQHF. CDR3 bases: TGTGCCAGCAGTCCAGGAGTTAGCCAGCCCCAGCATTTT.

V usage is TRBV6-5 and J usage is TRBJ2-7; TRBD1 aligns across 8 bases. The CDR3 sequence is 14 residues long. J gave up 3 bases and V 5 bases, and 6 bases lay outside the gene matches. Germline V gene sequence: CDR1 MNHEY, CDR2 SVGAGI. The chain's CDR3 is CASSSPGQVYEQYF. The CDR3 coding sequence is TGTGCCAGCAGTAGCCCGGGACAGGTCTACGAGCAGTACTTC.

The chain combines TRBV7-2 with TRBJ2-1; 7 nucleotides align to TRBD2. This CDR3 region has 15 residues. V lost 6 bases and J lost 3; bases outside the gene matches: 8. The V gene's germline CDR1 is SGHTA and CDR2 FQGNSA. For the CDR3, the DNA is TGTGCCAGCAGTAGCACAGCGGGGTTCTACAATGAGCAGTTCTTC. This encodes CASSSTAGFYNEQFF.

The chain recombines TRBV11-2 with TRBJ2-1, with 9 bases matching TRBD2. The CDR3 covers 16 residues. V shed 5 bases and J 4 bases; nucleotides not matched to a gene: 9. Germline CDR1 and CDR2: SGHAT and FQNNGV. CDR3 nucleotide sequence: TGTGCCAGCAGCAAAAGGCGGAGCGGGGGGTACAATGAGCAGTTCTTC. Translation gives CASSKRRSGGYNEQFF.

The chain joins TRBV13 to TRBJ1-2, with 10 nucleotides matching TRBD1. V was pared by 5 bases and J by 4 bases, with 4 bases of the junction left unmatched. CDR1 and CDR2 from the germline V gene are PRHDT and FYEKMQ (reference sequence). This CDR3 spans 14 amino acids. CDR3 nucleotide sequence: TGTGCCAGCAGCCAGGGACAGGGGCTCTATGGCTACACCTTC. Protein sequence: CASSQGQGLYGYTF.

The chain couples TRBV3-1 (or the pseudogene TRBV3-2) to TRBJ2-2; a weak D match, TRBD2 (6 bases). The CDR3 has 15 amino acids. Germline loops: CDR1 LGHDT, CDR2 YNNKEL (reference sequence). Between the trimmed V and J ends, which lost 4 bases and 3 bases, there was a span of 12 bases. The CDR3 nucleotides are TGTGCCAGCAGCCCGGGGGAACAGTACACCGGGGAGCTGTTTTTT. It translates to CASSPGEQYTGELFF.

The chain combines TRBV7-9 with TRBJ2-7; maybe TRBD2 (6 bases). Per the germline V gene, CDR1 is SEHNR and CDR2 is FQNEAQ (reference sequence). V gave up 5 bases and J gave up 4 bases, with 15 bases separating them. There are 14 residues in the CDR3. The CDR3 here is CASSPRDRTYEQYF. Here the CDR3 DNA reads TGTGCCAGCAGCCCGCGGGACCGAACTTACGAGCAGTACTTC.

This clone was found a few times. The chain uses TRBV12-3 or TRBV12-4 and TRBJ2-3; no clear D gene. The CDR3 is 13 residues long. Trimming removed 1 base from V and 1 base from J, with 3 bases in between. The CDR3 DNA is TGTGCCAGCAGTTTAGAGGGCACAGATACGCAGTATTTT. It is translated as CASSLEGTDTQYF.

J is TRBJ2-1 and V is TRBV6-5; D uncertain. Trimming shortened V by 8 bases and J by 9 bases, and 14 bases separated the two germline ends. CDR3 length equals 12 residues. Germline CDR1 MNHEY, CDR2 SVGAGI. CDR3 region: CASAPSSSEQFF. The CDR3 nucleotides are TGTGCCAGCGCCCCATCTAGTAGTGAGCAGTTCTTC.

J is TRBJ2-2 and V is TRBV28; no clear D gene. Deletions cut 2 bases from V and 5 bases from J, with 6 bases between. The CDR3 extends over 13 amino acids. Germline CDR1 and CDR2: MDHEN and SYDVKM. The CDR3 sequence is CASSLVGTGELFF. In DNA form, the CDR3 reads TGTGCCAGCAGTTTAGTAGGTACCGGGGAGCTGTTTTTT.

The chain couples TRBV19 to TRBJ2-2; D possibly matches TRBD1 or TRBD2 (5 bases each). Trimming took off 3 bases at V and 4 bases at J, with 15 bases between the two ends. This CDR3 comprises 16 residues. Per germline, CDR1 LNHDA and CDR2 SQIVND (reference sequence). The CDR3 DNA sequence: TGTGCCAGTAGTATGGTGAGGGGTGGCGGCACCGGGGAGCTGTTTTTT. This gives the protein CASSMVRGGGTGELFF.

This chain uses TRBV7-9 with TRBJ2-7; 11 positions agree with TRBD1. V gave up 2 bases and J gave up 6 bases; unmatched junction bases: 3. The CDR3 is made up of 14 amino acids. Per germline, CDR1 SEHNR and CDR2 FQNEAQ (reference sequence). CDR3 DNA sequence: TGTGCCAGCAGCTTATTCGGGACAGGGGGCGAGCAGTACTTC. Protein sequence: CASSLFGTGGEQYF.

V is TRBV6-5 and J is TRBJ1-4; D gene ambiguous. V was shortened by 6 bases and J by 4 bases, with 15 bases between the two germline ends. The CDR3 extends over 15 amino acids. The germline V gene encodes CDR1 MNHEY and CDR2 SVGAGI. This CDR3 reads CASSYDPERNEKLFF. For the CDR3, the DNA is TGTGCCAGCAGCTATGACCCGGAACGTAATGAAAAACTGTTTTTT.

The genes are TRBV13 and TRBJ1-3, with TRBD1 as a possible D gene (5 bases). The CDR3 runs 14 residues. V was shortened by 1 base and J by 7 bases, with 11 bases between the two germline ends. CDR1 is PRHDT and CDR2 is FYEKMQ in the germline V gene (reference sequence). Here the CDR3 reads CASSLAVGGNTIYF. CDR3 sequence (DNA): TGTGCCAGCAGCTTAGCAGTTGGGGGGAACACCATATATTTT. The entire variable domain, with the rest obtained from reference TRBV13 and TRBJ1-3, is as follows: AAGVIQSPRHLIKEKRETATLKCYPIPRHDTVYWYQQGPGQDPQFLISFYEKMQSDKGSIPDRFSAQQFSDYHSELNMSSLELGDSALYFCASSLAVGGNTIYFGEGSWLTVV.

This rearrangement joins TRBV18 to TRBJ1-1; 10 bases are shared with TRBD1. J was trimmed by 5 bases and V by 4 bases; bases with no gene match: 1. Per germline, CDR1 KGHSH and CDR2 LQKENI. There are 13 residues in the CDR3. The CDR3 DNA reads TGTGCCAGCTCACAGGACAGGGGGACTGAAGCTTTCTTT. Translated: CASSQDRGTEAFF.

The chain uses TRBV5-1 and TRBJ1-1, with 10 nucleotides matching TRBD1. V lost 5 bases to trimming and J lost 3 bases; unmatched junction nucleotides: 4. Germline assignment: CDR1 SGHRS and CDR2 YFSETQ. CDR3 length: 14 residues. The CDR3 is CASRTGQGDTEAFF. CDR3 bases: TGCGCCAGCAGAACTGGACAGGGGGACACTGAAGCTTTCTTT.

This chain connects TRBV2 to TRBJ1-2; D is undetermined. The V gene lost 4 bases and the J gene lost 8 bases, with 17 bases spanning the gap. The CDR3 totals 14 residues. Germline loops: CDR1 SNHLY, CDR2 FYNNEI. The CDR3 spells CASSGGSGLGGYTF. The CDR3 DNA reads as TGTGCCAGCAGTGGTGGTTCGGGTTTGGGAGGCTACACCTTC.

The chain links TRBV4-1 to TRBJ1-6; the D is unclear. Trimming shortened V by 1 base and J by 8 bases, and 12 bases separated the two germline ends. The CDR3 is 15 residues long. The germline V gene has CDR1 MGHRA and CDR2 YSYEKL. The CDR3 DNA sequence: TGCGCCAGCAGCCAAGGAGTTCCTGAATATTCACCCCTCCACTTT. Translated, it gives CASSQGVPEYSPLHF.

J is TRBJ2-7 and V is TRBV11-2, with TRBD2 as a possible D gene (6 bases). The CDR3 totals 14 residues. In germline, CDR1 is SGHAT, CDR2 FQNNGV. V was trimmed by 5 bases and J by 0 bases, leaving 11 bases between them. The CDR3, as DNA: TGTGCCAGCAGCCTCGGGACTTCCTCCTACGAGCAGTACGTC. Translating it yields CASSLGTSSYEQYV.

In this sample, this clone turned up once. This sequence joins TRBV5-1 and TRBJ1-2; 8 bases match TRBD1. After removal of 4 bases from V and 3 bases from J, the junction contained 8 bases not matched to a gene. CDR1 SGHRS and CDR2 YFSETQ come from the germline V gene. The CDR3 extends over 15 amino acids. CDR3 loop: CASSPDPDRDYGYTF. CDR3 DNA sequence: TGCGCCAGCAGCCCGGACCCGGACAGGGACTATGGCTACACCTTC.

The J gene is TRBJ1-2, the V gene TRBV4-1, with D possibly TRBD1 on 6 matching bases. Trimming stripped 2 bases from V and 4 bases from J, with 17 bases between. The CDR3 is made up of 16 amino acids. Germline CDR1 reads MGHRA; CDR2 reads YSYEKL. The CDR3 coding sequence is TGCGCCAGCAGCCAACCCATCCCCACAGGGACCTATGGCTACACCTTC. This translates into CASSQPIPTGTYGYTF.

The J gene is TRBJ1-2, the V gene TRBV4-1, with D unresolved. Germline values: CDR1 MGHRA, CDR2 YSYEKL. The CDR3 length is 12 residues. V was pared by 1 base and J by 6 bases, with 6 bases between. CDR3 in amino acids: CASSQGADGYTF. For the CDR3, the DNA is TGCGCCAGCAGCCAAGGAGCCGATGGCTACACCTTC.

The gene calls are TRBV14 and TRBJ1-4; D not certain. Deletions cut 2 bases from V and 8 bases from J, with 15 bases between. Germline V lookup: CDR1 SGHDN, CDR2 FVKESK. This CDR3 has 15 amino acids. The CDR3 nucleotides read TGTGCCAGCAGCCAACATAGGGCCACTGGGGAAAAACTGTTTTTT. It specifies CASSQHRATGEKLFF.

This rearrangement joins TRBV7-6 to TRBJ2-7; 9 bases match TRBD1. V shed 5 bases, J shed 3 bases, and the junction held 5 bases outside the gene matches. Germline CDR1 is SGHVS and CDR2 is FNYEAQ. The CDR3 runs to 14 residues. Here the CDR3 DNA reads TGTGCCAGCAGCCCGGGGACAGGGATCTACGAGCAGTACTTC. The encoded protein is CASSPGTGIYEQYF.

This chain links TRBV4-1 with TRBJ2-5, with 9 bases lining up with TRBD2. Unmatched junction bases numbered 7, after V lost 3 bases and J lost 5 bases. This CDR3 comprises 15 residues. The germline CDR1 and CDR2 sequences are MGHRA and YSYEKL. The CDR3 sequence: CASSQLRGGRETQYF. Written as DNA, the CDR3 is TGCGCCAGCAGCCAGTTGCGGGGGGGCCGGGAGACCCAGTACTTC.

The chain combines TRBV5-1 with TRBJ2-7; D uncertain. Per germline, CDR1 SGHRS and CDR2 YFSETQ. V gave up 1 base and J gave up 0 bases, with 8 bases separating them. The CDR3 contains 14 residues. The CDR3 loop reads CASSLSYISYEQYF. The CDR3 nucleotides are TGCGCCAGCAGCTTGTCGTATATCTCCTACGAGCAGTACTTC.

The chain is built from TRBV28 and TRBJ1-5; TRBD1 matches 11 bases. The length of the CDR3 is 15 residues. CDR1 MDHEN and CDR2 SYDVKM come from the germline V gene. The trim removed 4 bases at V and 6 bases at J, leaving 5 bases unmatched. CDR3 sequence: CASSWGQGGRQPQHF. In DNA form, the CDR3 reads TGTGCCAGCAGTTGGGGACAGGGGGGTCGTCAGCCCCAGCATTTT.